This T cell receptor beta chain was sequenced during a study of cytomegalovirus exposure and HLA in healthy donors. Remarks on this clone: Its target is unknown.

The PCR had 60 Vbeta and 13 Jbeta primers. Sequencing used immunoSEQ multiplex PCR; TCRdb keeps in-frame clones, though not all of them. The repertoire includes 150,000 or so clones, 77% of them detected once, and approximately 1.4% sits in the top ten. Germline V CDR1 and CDR2: SGHRS, YFSETQ. V lost 4 bases and J lost 4; bases outside the gene matches: 6. This CDR3 is built from 16 residues. Overall study results and limits: Earlier analysis found most TCR beta V segments productive about 87% or about 30% of the time. In a later analysis, an Asian-associated ancestry cluster reportedly showed fewer N-insertions than the approximately 700-donor mean. Three chains linked to CMV were shown in vitro to be specific for CMV antigens.

The source material was PBMCs. The origin of this receptor is a young woman in good health and CMV-seronegative. The V and J genes are TRBV5-1 and TRBJ2-2; 11 bases map to TRBD1. CDR3 protein: CASSIPGTGGTGELFF. DNA for the CDR3: TGCGCCAGCAGCATACCCGGGACAGGGGGCACCGGGGAGCTGTTTTTT. Full variable domain (rest looked up from reference TRBV5-1 and TRBJ2-2): KAGVTQTPRYLIKTRGQQVTLSCSPISGHRSVSWYQQTPGQGLQFLFEYFSETQRNKGNFPGRFSGRQFSNSRSEMNVSTLELGDSALYLCASSIPGTGGTGELFFGEGSRLTVL.